This T cell receptor beta chain was obtained from a study of T cell responses to AZD1222 COVID-19 vaccine. V lost 4 bases to trimming and J lost 4 bases, with 11 bases between them. In germline, CDR1 is KGHSH, CDR2 LQKENI. The CDR3 loop spans 15 amino acids. Study-level points and caveats: In the spike-specific TCR repertoire, nearly half reportedly target unmutated variant regions. Repertoires in all cases were sampled only once the peak T cell response had passed. Mapped onto spike, vaccine-associated CD4 TCRs spanned it and were dominant at 160-218 and 743-854.

With regard to this clone: The antigen is not known.

The protocol was immunoSEQ multiplex PCR, while the TCRdb copy is restricted to in-frame clones and leaves out a portion. The table records roughly 77,000 clones, around 90% of them present only once. The TCR comes from an adult in good health. The material sequenced was peripheral blood, taken on day 0 of MenACWY control vaccination. The V and J genes are TRBV18 and TRBJ2-6, with D possibly being TRBD1 (6 bases). The CDR3: CASSLQGPGANVLTF. The CDR3 nucleotides read TGTGCCAGCTCACTACAGGGACCCGGGGCCAACGTCCTGACTTTC.